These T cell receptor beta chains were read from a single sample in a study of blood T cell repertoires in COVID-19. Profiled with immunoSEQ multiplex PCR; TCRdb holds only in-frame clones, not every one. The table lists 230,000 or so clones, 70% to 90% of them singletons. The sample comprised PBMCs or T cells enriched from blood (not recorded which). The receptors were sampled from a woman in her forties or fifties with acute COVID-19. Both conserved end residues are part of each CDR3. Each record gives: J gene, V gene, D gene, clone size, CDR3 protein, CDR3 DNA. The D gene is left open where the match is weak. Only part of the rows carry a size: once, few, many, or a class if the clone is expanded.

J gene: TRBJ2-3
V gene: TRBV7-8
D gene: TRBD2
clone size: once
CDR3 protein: CASSLYPGTSGRTDTQYF
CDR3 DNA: TGTGCCAGCAGCTTATACCCCGGGACTAGCGGGAGGACAGATACGCAGTATTTT

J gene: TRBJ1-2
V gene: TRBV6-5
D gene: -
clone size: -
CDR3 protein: CASSKIAGTSYGYTF
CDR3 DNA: TGTGCCAGCAGCAAAATCGCCGGGACTTCCTATGGCTACACCTTC

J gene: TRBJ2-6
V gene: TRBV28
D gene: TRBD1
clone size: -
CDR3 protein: CASSYTARDRGSGANVLTF
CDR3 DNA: TGTGCCAGCTCCTACACCGCCCGGGACAGGGGGAGCGGGGCCAACGTCCTGACTTTC

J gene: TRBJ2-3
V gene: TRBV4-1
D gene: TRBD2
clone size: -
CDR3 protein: CASSQQLARPDFTSTDTQYF
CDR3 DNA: TGCGCCAGCAGCCAACAACTAGCGAGGCCCGATTTTACTAGCACAGATACGCAGTATTTT

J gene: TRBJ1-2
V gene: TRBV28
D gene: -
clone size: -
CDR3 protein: CASRPSAGGYGYTF
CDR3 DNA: TGTGCCAGCAGGCCCTCGGCGGGGGGCTATGGCTACACCTTC

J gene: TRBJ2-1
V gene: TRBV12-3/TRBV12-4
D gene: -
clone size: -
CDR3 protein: CASSLPPAEQFF
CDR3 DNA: TGTGCCAGCAGTTTGCCGCCCGCGGAGCAGTTCTTC

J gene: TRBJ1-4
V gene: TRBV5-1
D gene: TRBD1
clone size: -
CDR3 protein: CASSLSGVGTGYEKLFF
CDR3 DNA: TGCGCCAGCAGCCTATCCGGTGTTGGGACAGGGTATGAAAAACTGTTTTTT

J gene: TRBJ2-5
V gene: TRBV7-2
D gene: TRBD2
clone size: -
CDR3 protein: CASRELAGGVKTQYF
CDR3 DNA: TGTGCCAGCAGGGAACTAGCGGGAGGGGTGAAGACCCAGTACTTC

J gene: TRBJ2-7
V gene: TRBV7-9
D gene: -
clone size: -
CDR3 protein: CASSPLPASYEQYF
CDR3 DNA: TGTGCCAGCAGCCCCCTTCCAGCGAGTTACGAGCAGTACTTC

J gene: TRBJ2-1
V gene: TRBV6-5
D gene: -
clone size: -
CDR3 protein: CASSYSLPGGQFF
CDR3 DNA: TGTGCCAGCAGTTACTCACTACCCGGTGGGCAGTTCTTC

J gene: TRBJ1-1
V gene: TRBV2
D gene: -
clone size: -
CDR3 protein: CASSPVGGEAFF
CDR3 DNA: TGTGCCAGCAGCCCCGTGGGGGGTGAAGCTTTCTTT

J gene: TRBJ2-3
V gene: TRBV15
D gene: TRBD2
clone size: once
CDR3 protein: CATSREASGRGDTQYF
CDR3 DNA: TGTGCCACCAGCAGAGAAGCTAGCGGGAGGGGAGATACGCAGTATTTT

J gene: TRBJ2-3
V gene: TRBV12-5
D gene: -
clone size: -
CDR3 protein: CASGLRSGGGPDTQYF
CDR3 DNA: TGTGCTAGTGGTTTGAGGTCGGGCGGAGGTCCAGATACGCAGTATTTT

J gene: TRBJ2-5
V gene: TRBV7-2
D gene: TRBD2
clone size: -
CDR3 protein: CASSLSWLAGAETQYF
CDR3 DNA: TGTGCCAGCAGCTTATCGTGGTTAGCGGGGGCTGAGACCCAGTACTTC

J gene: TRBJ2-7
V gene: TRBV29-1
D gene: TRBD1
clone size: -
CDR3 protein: CSVAWTGRNYEQYF
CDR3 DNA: TGCAGCGTGGCATGGACAGGGAGGAACTACGAGCAGTACTTC

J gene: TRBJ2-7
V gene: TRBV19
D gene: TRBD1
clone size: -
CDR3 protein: CASSTPWQGAYEQYF
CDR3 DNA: TGTGCCAGTAGTACGCCCTGGCAGGGGGCCTACGAGCAGTACTTC

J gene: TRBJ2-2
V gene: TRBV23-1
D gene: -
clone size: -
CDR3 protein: CASSPPDRNTGELFF
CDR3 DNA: TGCGCCAGCAGTCCTCCCGACAGGAACACCGGGGAGCTGTTTTTT

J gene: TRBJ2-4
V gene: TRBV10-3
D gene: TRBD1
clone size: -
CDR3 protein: CAIANSGQGARNIQYF
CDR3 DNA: TGTGCCATCGCAAACTCCGGACAGGGGGCGCGAAACATTCAGTACTTC

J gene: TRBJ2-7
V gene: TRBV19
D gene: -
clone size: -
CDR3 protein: CASSPGGVSYEQYF
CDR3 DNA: TGTGCCAGTAGCCCCGGGGGAGTGTCCTACGAGCAGTACTTC

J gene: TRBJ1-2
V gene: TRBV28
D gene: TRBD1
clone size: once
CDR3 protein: CASRQGARYGYTF
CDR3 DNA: TGTGCCAGCAGACAGGGGGCGCGGTATGGCTACACCTTC

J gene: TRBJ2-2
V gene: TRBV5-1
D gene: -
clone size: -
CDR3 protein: CASSLQGIATGELFF
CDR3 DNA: TGCGCCAGCAGCTTGCAGGGGATAGCGACCGGGGAGCTGTTTTTT

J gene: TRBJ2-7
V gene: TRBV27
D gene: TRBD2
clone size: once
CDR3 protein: CASSSGGKSYEQYF
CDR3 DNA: TGTGCCAGCAGTTCGGGGGGAAAATCCTACGAGCAGTACTTC

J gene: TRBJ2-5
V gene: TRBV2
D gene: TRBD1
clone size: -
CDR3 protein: CASSYEQGALETQYF
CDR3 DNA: TGTGCCAGCAGTTACGAACAGGGGGCCTTGGAGACCCAGTACTTC

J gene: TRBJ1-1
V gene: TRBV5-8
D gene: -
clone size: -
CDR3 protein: CASSLDQNTEAFF
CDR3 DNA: TGTGCCAGCAGCTTGGATCAGAACACTGAAGCTTTCTTT

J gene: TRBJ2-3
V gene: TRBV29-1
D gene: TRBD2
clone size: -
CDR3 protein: CSVRDYHTDTQYF
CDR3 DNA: TGCAGCGTCAGGGACTACCACACAGATACGCAGTATTTT

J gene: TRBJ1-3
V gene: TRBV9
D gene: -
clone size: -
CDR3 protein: CASSALGSSGNTIYF
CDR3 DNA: TGTGCCAGCAGCGCCCTTGGCTCCTCTGGAAACACCATATATTTT

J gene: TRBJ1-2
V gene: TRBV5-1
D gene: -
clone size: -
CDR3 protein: CASTNTRRGEISYGYTF
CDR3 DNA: TGCGCCAGCACCAACACCCGCCGGGGAGAGATAAGCTATGGCTACACCTTC

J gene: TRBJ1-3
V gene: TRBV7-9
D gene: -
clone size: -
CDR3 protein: CASSGGGTASGNTIYF
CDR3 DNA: TGTGCCAGCAGCGGCGGCGGGACGGCCTCTGGAAACACCATATATTTT

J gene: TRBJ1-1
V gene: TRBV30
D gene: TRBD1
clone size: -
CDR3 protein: CAWSGRGLGAFF
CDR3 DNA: TGTGCCTGGAGTGGCAGGGGGCTAGGAGCTTTCTTT

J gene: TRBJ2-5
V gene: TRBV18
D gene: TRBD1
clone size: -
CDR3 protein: CASSPPNNRGETQYF
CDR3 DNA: TGTGCCAGCTCACCCCCAAACAACAGGGGGGAGACCCAGTACTTC

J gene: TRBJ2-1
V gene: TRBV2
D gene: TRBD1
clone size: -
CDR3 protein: CASSRTGVSYNEQFF
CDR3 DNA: TGTGCCAGCAGTCGGACAGGGGTGTCCTACAATGAGCAGTTCTTC

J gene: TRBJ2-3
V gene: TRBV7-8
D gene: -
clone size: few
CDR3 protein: CASSRDSTPRTDTQYF
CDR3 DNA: TGTGCCAGCAGCCGAGATTCGACTCCGCGCACAGATACGCAGTATTTT

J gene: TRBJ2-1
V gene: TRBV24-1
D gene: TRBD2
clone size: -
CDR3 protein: CATSDSRTSGRRGNEQFF
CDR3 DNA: TGTGCCACCAGTGACTCCCGCACTAGCGGGAGGAGGGGCAATGAGCAGTTCTTC

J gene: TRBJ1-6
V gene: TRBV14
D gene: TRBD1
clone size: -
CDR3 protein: CASSPNRGRSLHF
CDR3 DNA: TGTGCCAGCAGCCCCAACAGGGGCAGGTCCCTCCACTTT

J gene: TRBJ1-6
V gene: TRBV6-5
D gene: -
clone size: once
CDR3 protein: CASRQGNSPLHF
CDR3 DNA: TGTGCCAGCAGGCAGGGTAATTCACCCCTCCACTTT

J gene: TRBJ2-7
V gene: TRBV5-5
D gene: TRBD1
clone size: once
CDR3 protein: CASSLAPTGTYEQYF
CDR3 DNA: TGTGCCAGCAGCTTGGCGCCGACAGGGACCTACGAGCAGTACTTC

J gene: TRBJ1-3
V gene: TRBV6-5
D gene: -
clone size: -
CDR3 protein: CASGITGSSGNTIYF
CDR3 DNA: TGTGCCAGCGGAATAACAGGGAGCTCTGGAAACACCATATATTTT

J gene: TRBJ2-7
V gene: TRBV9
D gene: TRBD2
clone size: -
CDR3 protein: CASSVGTSGREANYEQYF
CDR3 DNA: TGTGCCAGCAGCGTAGGAACTAGCGGGAGAGAGGCCAACTACGAGCAGTACTTC

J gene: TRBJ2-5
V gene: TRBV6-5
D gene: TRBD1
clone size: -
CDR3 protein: CASSLDRELGETQYF
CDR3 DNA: TGTGCCAGCAGTCTAGACAGGGAATTAGGGGAGACCCAGTACTTC

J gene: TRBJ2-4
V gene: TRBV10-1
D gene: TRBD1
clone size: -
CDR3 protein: CASSEASGTGDGGNIQYF
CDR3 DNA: TGCGCCAGCAGTGAAGCATCCGGGACAGGGGACGGAGGAAACATTCAGTACTTC

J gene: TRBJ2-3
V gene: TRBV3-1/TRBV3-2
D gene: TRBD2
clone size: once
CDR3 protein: CASSHLRLADIRDTQYF
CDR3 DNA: TGTGCCAGCAGCCACCTGCGGCTAGCGGATATCAGGGATACGCAGTATTTT

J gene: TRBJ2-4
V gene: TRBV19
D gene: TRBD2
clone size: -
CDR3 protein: CASSIEPGLADKNIQYF
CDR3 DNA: TGTGCCAGTAGTATCGAACCGGGACTAGCAGACAAAAACATTCAGTACTTC

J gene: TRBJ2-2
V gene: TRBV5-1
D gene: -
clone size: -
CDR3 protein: CASSGGTANTGELFF
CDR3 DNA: TGCGCCAGCAGCGGGGGGACAGCTAACACCGGGGAGCTGTTTTTT

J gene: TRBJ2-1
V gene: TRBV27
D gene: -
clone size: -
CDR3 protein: CASSQLRRNEQFF
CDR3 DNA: TGTGCCAGCAGTCAATTGCGAAGAAATGAGCAGTTCTTC

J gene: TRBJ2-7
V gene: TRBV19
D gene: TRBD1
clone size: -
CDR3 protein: CASSRDRGEQYF
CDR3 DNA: TGTGCCAGTAGTAGGGACAGGGGCGAGCAGTACTTC

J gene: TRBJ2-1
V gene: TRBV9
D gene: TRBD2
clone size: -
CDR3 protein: CASSVTGQGLAGGSSYNEQFF
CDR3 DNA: TGTGCCAGCAGCGTAACCGGACAGGGACTAGCGGGAGGCAGCTCCTACAATGAGCAGTTCTTC

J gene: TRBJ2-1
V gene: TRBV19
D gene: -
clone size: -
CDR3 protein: CASSIFGQGGYNEQFF
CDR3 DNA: TGTGCCAGTAGTATATTTGGGCAGGGTGGCTACAATGAGCAGTTCTTC

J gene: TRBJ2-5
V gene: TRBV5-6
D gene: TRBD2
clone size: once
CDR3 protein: CASSTSGGSETQYF
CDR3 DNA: TGTGCCAGCAGCACGTCGGGAGGGTCGGAGACCCAGTACTTC

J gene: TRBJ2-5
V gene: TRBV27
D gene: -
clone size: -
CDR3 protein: CASSPRGRETQYF
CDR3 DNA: TGTGCCAGCAGCCCCAGGGGAAGGGAGACCCAGTACTTC

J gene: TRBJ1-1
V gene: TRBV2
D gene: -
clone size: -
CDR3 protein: CASIFGGGTEAFF
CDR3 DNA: TGTGCCAGCATATTCGGTGGGGGGACTGAAGCTTTCTTT

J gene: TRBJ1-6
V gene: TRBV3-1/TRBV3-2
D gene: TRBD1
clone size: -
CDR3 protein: CASSQAGGPTNSPLHF
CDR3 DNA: TGTGCCAGCAGCCAAGCAGGGGGCCCGACCAATTCACCCCTCCACTTT